Each of the 17 T cell receptor beta chains below was sequenced from the same sample in a study of Ad26.COV2.S vaccination and SARS-CoV-2 variants (dated by TCRdb to 2020 to 2022). Per the publication, the treatment or condition label means: around 19 received Ad26.COV2.S at low or high dose, single or two shots; several received placebo; per-sample allocation not given. For vaccine and placebo recipients, the sequenced repertoires came from samples collected on day 63 after the first injection. The library was generated by the immunoSEQ multiplex PCR assay. Not all clones reach the TCRdb copy of this immuneACCESS table, which keeps in-frame sequences only. Checked studies attribute under half of the gap to unresolved V genes and leave the rest unexplained. This sample lists approximately 450,000 clones; about 93% were detected once. More than 10% of the sample is held by the ten biggest clonotypes.

Sample: peripheral blood, taken in a trial of Ad26.COV2.S vaccine versus placebo. These receptors originate from a person between 18 and 65 years old who received the Ad26.COV2.S COVID-19 vaccine or a placebo.

Written as DNA, the CDR3 is TGTGCCTGGAGCGGCGGCGTCCCCTCTGGGGCCAACGTCCTGACTTTC. This sequence encodes CAWSGGVPSGANVLTF. The chain has TRBV30 and TRBJ2-6; D is unresolved. In germline, CDR1 is GTSNPN, CDR2 SVGIG (reference sequence). This CDR3 comprises 16 residues. V lost 3 bases and J lost 0, with 12 bases in between. The full variable domain, in which reference TRBV30 and TRBJ2-6 provide the parts outside the CDR3, is SQTIHQWPATLVQPVGSPLSLECTVEGTSNPNLYWYRQAAGRGLQLLFYSVGIGQISSEVPQNLSASRPQDRQFILSSKKLLLSDSGFYLCAWSGGVPSGANVLTFGAGSRLTVL.

The V and J genes are TRBV7-8 and TRBJ1-1, with TRBD1 as a possible D gene (5 bases). Trimming took off 1 base at V and 1 base at J, with 10 bases between the two ends. The CDR3 extends over 15 amino acids. Germline CDR1 and CDR2: SGHVS and FQNEAQ. CDR3 bases: TGTGCCAGCAGCTTAGACTTTCAGGGGAACACTGAAGCTTTCTTT. Its protein is CASSLDFQGNTEAFF.

The V call is TRBV28, the J call TRBJ2-6, with D perhaps given as TRBD1 or TRBD2 (7 bases each). The V gene lost 6 bases and the J gene lost 2 bases, with 17 bases spanning the gap. Germline V gives CDR1 MDHEN, CDR2 SYDVKM. This CDR3 region has 17 residues. In DNA form, the CDR3 reads TGTGCCAGCAGCCCCAGGGGGGGAGGACCTGGGGCCAACGTCCTGACTTTC. Amino acids: CASSPRGGGPGANVLTF.

The V call is TRBV5-1, the J call TRBJ1-2; a weak D match, TRBD1 (6 bases). This CDR3 is 13 amino acids long. From germline, CDR1 is SGHRS and CDR2 YFSETQ. V lost 2 bases to trimming and J lost 6 bases, with 11 bases between them. CDR3 in amino acids: CASSLQGTDGYTF. The CDR3 nucleotides read TGCGCCAGCAGCTTACAGGGAACAGATGGCTACACCTTC.

The J gene is TRBJ1-2, the V gene TRBV28, with D possibly being TRBD1 (5 bases). Germline values: CDR1 MDHEN, CDR2 SYDVKM. This CDR3 contains 12 residues. V lost 7 bases, J lost 14 bases, and 20 bases lay in between. The CDR3 DNA is TGTGCCAGCACCTCCCGCGGGGCTGCTTATACCTTC. Residues: CASTSRGAAYTF.

The chain recombines TRBV6-5 with TRBJ2-2; maybe TRBD1 (6 bases). The CDR3 covers 15 residues. V was cut by 1 base and J by 5 bases, with 11 bases left in between. Germline V lookup: CDR1 MNHEY, CDR2 SVGAGI. The CDR3 nucleotides are TGTGCCAGCAGTTACTTACAGGGTGGGACCGGGGAGCTGTTTTTT. Its protein product is CASSYLQGGTGELFF.

The CDR3 DNA reads TGTGCCAGCAGTTACTCCGGTCGTGGCAATGAGCAGTTCTTC. The encoded protein is CASSYSGRGNEQFF. The chain uses TRBV6-5 and TRBJ2-1; unclear D gene. The CDR3 sequence is 14 residues long. V was trimmed by 0 bases and J by 6 bases, leaving 9 bases between them. The germline CDR1 and CDR2 sequences are MNHEY and SVGAGI.

The chain couples TRBV11-3 to TRBJ2-1, with 12 bases lining up with TRBD1. The trim removed 0 bases at V and 9 bases at J, leaving 12 bases unmatched. Germline loops: CDR1 SGHNT, CDR2 YENEEA. CDR3 length equals 18 residues. The CDR3 DNA is TGTGCCAGCAGCTTAGATCGAACCGGGACAGGGGGCAGCGGTGAGCAGTTCTTC. It translates to CASSLDRTGTGGSGEQFF.

The count of this clone is one. This chain links TRBV4-1 with TRBJ1-1; D remains ambiguous. V was pared by 1 base and J by 0 bases, with 3 bases between. This CDR3 region has 13 residues. Per the germline V gene, CDR1 is MGHRA and CDR2 is YSYEKL. The CDR3 DNA reads TGCGCCAGCAGCCAAGTGATGAACACTGAAGCTTTCTTT. This sequence encodes CASSQVMNTEAFF.

V usage is TRBV12-1 and J usage is TRBJ1-5. TRBV12-1 is deemed a pseudogene. The CDR3 loop spans 15 amino acids. The CDR3 DNA sequence: TGTGCCAGCAGCTTTGGTGGCAGCCCCAATCAGCCCCAGCATTTT. Protein: CASSFGGSPNQPQHF.

This clone came up once. The chain uses TRBV7-3 and TRBJ2-3; 12 bases fit TRBD2. This CDR3 spans 14 amino acids. CDR1 SGHTA and CDR2 FQGTGA come from the germline V gene. Trimming removed 5 bases from V and 10 bases from J; junction bases left unmatched: 7. As DNA, the CDR3 is TGTGCCAGCAGCATGACTAGCGGGAGTTCGGCGCAGTATTTT. Its protein product is CASSMTSGSSAQYF.

The rearrangement joins TRBV5-1 to TRBJ1-1; D is undetermined. This CDR3 is 12 amino acids long. Trimming left V 4 bases short and J 3 bases short, with 7 bases between. Germline-derived CDR1 and CDR2 are SGHRS and YFSETQ. The CDR3 protein is CASSGVDTEAFF. The CDR3 DNA is TGCGCCAGCAGCGGAGTGGACACTGAAGCTTTCTTT.

This chain uses TRBV5-1 with TRBJ2-7; D possibly corresponds to TRBD2 (6 bases). V was pared by 0 bases and J by 1 base, with 11 bases between. CDR1 and CDR2 (germline): SGHRS, YFSETQ. CDR3 length: 15 amino acids. CDR3 sequence reads: CASSLVGRGSYEQYF. As DNA, the CDR3 is TGCGCCAGCAGCTTGGTGGGGCGGGGATCCTACGAGCAGTACTTC.

The chain combines TRBV18 with TRBJ1-4; TRBD1 matches at 8 bases. The CDR3 contains 15 residues. V was clipped by 3 bases and J by 5 bases; unmatched bases: 5. Germline CDR1 KGHSH, CDR2 LQKENI. This CDR3 is CASSPQGARNEKLFF. CDR3 coding DNA: TGTGCCAGCTCACCCCAGGGGGCGCGAAATGAAAAACTGTTTTTT.

This clone was seen more than once but under ten times. This chain joins TRBV7-9 and TRBJ1-2; D is unclear. The CDR3 is made up of 15 amino acids. V lost 5 bases and J lost 0, with 13 bases in between. The germline V gene encodes CDR1 SEHNR and CDR2 FQNEAQ (reference sequence). Written as DNA, the CDR3 is TGTGCCAGCAGCGCTGAAAACAGCGCTAACTATGGCTACACCTTC. Its protein is CASSAENSANYGYTF.

The rearrangement joins TRBV19 to TRBJ2-7, with D unresolved. The CDR3 has 15 residues. The germline V gene has CDR1 LNHDA and CDR2 SQIVND (reference sequence). V lost 0 bases, J lost 7 bases, and 16 bases lay in between. The CDR3 bases are TGTGCCAGTAGTATAGATTCCGTGATAGACGAGGAGCAGTACTTC. Translated: CASSIDSVIDEEQYF.

This chain joins TRBV7-3 and TRBJ2-1, with D possibly being TRBD2 (6 bases). The CDR3 totals 15 residues. Trimming removed 1 base from V and 4 bases from J, with 11 bases in between. Germline CDR1 SGHTA, CDR2 FQGTGA. This chain's CDR3 is CASSLNGGKYNEQFF. CDR3 nucleotide sequence: TGTGCCAGCAGCTTAAATGGCGGGAAATACAATGAGCAGTTCTTC.